The 19 T cell receptor beta chains listed next were all sequenced from one sample in a study of blood T cell repertoires in COVID-19. Data came from immunoSEQ multiplex PCR; TCRdb stores just in-frame clones and leaves some out. The table has tens of thousands of clones, more than 70% seen once. The specimen sequenced was peripheral blood. These receptors originate from a human donor in a cohort sampled during active COVID-19.

V usage is TRBV20-1 and J usage is TRBJ2-1; 9 bases are a match to TRBD2. V was clipped by 3 bases and J by 12 bases; unmatched bases: 15. Germline V gives CDR1 DFQATT, CDR2 SNEGSKA (reference sequence). This CDR3 spans 15 amino acids. The CDR3 DNA is TGCAGTGCTAGTTCCCCGGGAAGCGGGGGGTCCGGGCAGTTCTTC. Translating gives CSASSPGSGGSGQFF.

The CDR3 coding sequence is TGCAGTGCCAGTAGCGGGGGGGCCTGGTCCGGGGAGCTGTTTTTT. It codes for CSASSGGAWSGELFF. V is TRBV20-1 and J is TRBJ2-2; 11 nucleotides line up with TRBD2. Germline assignment: CDR1 DFQATT and CDR2 SNEGSKA (reference sequence). This CDR3 is 15 amino acids long. V dropped 6 bases and J dropped 6; count of bases not matched to a gene: 9.

V and J are TRBV3-1 (or the pseudogene TRBV3-2) and TRBJ2-7, with a weak D call TRBD1 (6 bases). This CDR3 has 14 amino acids. Per germline, CDR1 LGHDT and CDR2 YNNKEL (reference sequence). V dropped 4 bases and J dropped 6 bases, with 16 bases sitting between them. CDR3 DNA: TGTGCCAGCAGCCGGGGGCGCGAGGGGCTCGAGCAGTACTTC. It is translated as CASSRGREGLEQYF.

This clone was seen more than once but under ten times. The chain employs TRBV5-1 and TRBJ1-4; TRBD1 matches at 7 bases. Germline CDR1 is SGHRS and CDR2 is YFSETQ. Trimming cost V 4 bases and J 0 bases; bases outside gene matches: 18. The CDR3 totals 20 residues. The CDR3 region is CASSIRAPGTEFATNEKLFF. The CDR3 DNA is TGCGCCAGCAGCATCAGAGCGCCTGGGACAGAGTTTGCAACTAATGAAAAACTGTTTTTT. The entire variable domain, with the rest obtained from reference TRBV5-1 and TRBJ1-4, is as follows: KAGVTQTPRYLIKTRGQQVTLSCSPISGHRSVSWYQQTPGQGLQFLFEYFSETQRNKGNFPGRFSGRQFSNSRSEMNVSTLELGDSALYLCASSIRAPGTEFATNEKLFFGSGTQLSVL.

This chain connects TRBV4-1 to TRBJ2-3, with TRBD1 matching over 9 bases. Germline values: CDR1 MGHRA, CDR2 YSYEKL. After removal of 0 bases from V and 3 bases from J, the junction contained 4 bases not matched to a gene. The CDR3 has 16 residues. CDR3 loop: CASSQEPGQGTDTQYF. Written as DNA, the CDR3 is TGCGCCAGCAGCCAAGAGCCGGGACAGGGAACAGATACGCAGTATTTT.

CDR3 nucleotides: TGTGCCAGTAGTACGGGGACTGTGAGCTCCTACAATGAGCAGTTCTTC. This sequence encodes CASSTGTVSSYNEQFF. V is TRBV19 and J is TRBJ2-1, with D possibly matching TRBD2 (6 bases). The germline V and J ends were trimmed by 4 bases and 0 bases, with 13 bases remaining between them. Germline assignment: CDR1 LNHDA and CDR2 SQIVND (reference sequence). The CDR3 totals 16 residues.

CDR3 in amino acids: CASSPGQGAREQYF. The CDR3 DNA reads TGTGCCAGCAGCCCGGGACAGGGGGCAAGGGAGCAGTACTTC. This chain uses TRBV7-9 with TRBJ2-7; TRBD1 agrees at 12 bases. The CDR3 consists of 14 residues. From germline, CDR1 is SEHNR and CDR2 FQNEAQ (reference sequence). J lost 7 bases, V lost 5 bases, and 6 bases had no gene match. Full variable domain (missing parts from reference TRBV7-9 and TRBJ2-7): DTGVSQNPRHKITKRGQNVTFRCDPISEHNRLYWYRQTLGQGPEFLTYFQNEAQLEKSRLLSDRFSAERPKGSFSTLEIQRTEQGDSAMYLCASSPGQGAREQYFGPGTRLTVT.

J is TRBJ1-4 and V is TRBV19; weak D call: TRBD1 (6 bases). Germline CDR1 and CDR2: LNHDA and SQIVND (reference sequence). The CDR3 loop spans 16 amino acids. Trimming stripped 5 bases from V and 7 bases from J, with 20 bases between. Here the CDR3 reads CASSFLRTGRAEKLFF. CDR3 in DNA: TGTGCCAGTAGTTTTCTCAGAACAGGGCGGGCTGAAAAACTGTTTTTT.

This chain uses TRBV7-9 with TRBJ2-1, with D perhaps TRBD1 (5 bases). Per germline, CDR1 SEHNR and CDR2 FQNEAQ (reference sequence). CDR3 length: 12 residues. The V and J ends lost 4 bases and 7 bases respectively, with 8 bases between them. The CDR3 DNA follows: TGTGCCAGCAGCTCCGACAGTAATGAGCAGTTCTTC. This gives the protein CASSSDSNEQFF.

The chain links TRBV6-2 or TRBV6-3 to TRBJ2-1; possible D gene TRBD2, 7 bases. The CDR3 covers 16 residues. The V gene's germline CDR1 is MNHEY and CDR2 SVGEGT. Between the trimmed V and J ends, which lost 4 bases and 6 bases, there was a span of 19 bases. CDR3 nucleotides: TGTGCCAGCAGTTCTGTGGGGGGCGGGAGTCTCAATGAGCAGTTCTTC. Amino acid sequence: CASSSVGGGSLNEQFF.

The rearrangement links TRBV27 to TRBJ1-6; D is perhaps TRBD1 (6 bases). From germline, CDR1 is MNHEY and CDR2 SMNVEV (reference sequence). Trimming took off 6 bases at V and 10 bases at J, with 19 bases between the two ends. The CDR3 is made up of 15 amino acids. The CDR3 sequence: CASSPSVTGSSPLHF. The CDR3 coding sequence is TGTGCCAGCAGCCCCTCGGTTACAGGGAGCTCACCCCTCCACTTT.

The J gene is TRBJ2-3, the V gene TRBV19; 10 nucleotides line up with TRBD2. The CDR3 consists of 15 residues. Germline CDR1 reads LNHDA; CDR2 reads SQIVND (reference sequence). V was pared by 4 bases and J by 6 bases, with 7 bases of the junction left unmatched. The CDR3: CASSTLAGESDTQYF. DNA of the CDR3: TGTGCCAGTAGTACGCTAGCGGGAGAGTCGGATACGCAGTATTTT.

The rearrangement links TRBV5-1 to TRBJ1-6; a weak D match, TRBD1 (6 bases). The germline gives CDR1 SGHRS, CDR2 YFSETQ. With 1 base removed from V and 7 bases from J, the gap between germline ends came to 12 bases. The CDR3 extends over 15 amino acids. The chain's CDR3 is CASSLNGQMNSPLHF. The CDR3, as DNA: TGCGCCAGCAGCTTGAACGGACAGATGAATTCACCCCTCCACTTT.

CDR3 nucleotides: TGTGCCAGCTCACCACTACCGGGACAGGGCCTTGAGCAGTACTTC. Amino acids: CASSPLPGQGLEQYF. V usage is TRBV18 and J usage is TRBJ2-7, with 9 bases identical to TRBD1. Per the germline V gene, CDR1 is KGHSH and CDR2 is LQKENI. V lost 1 base to trimming and J lost 7 bases; unmatched junction nucleotides: 8. CDR3 size: 15 residues. The variable domain in full, completed from reference TRBV18 and TRBJ2-7, reads NAGVMQNPRHLVRRRGQEARLRCSPMKGHSHVYWYRQLPEEGLKFMVYLQKENIIDESGMPKERFSAEFPKEGPSILRIQQVVRGDSAAYFCASSPLPGQGLEQYFGPGTRLTVT.

The CDR3: CASQAGSSYNEQFF. In DNA form, the CDR3 reads TGTGCCAGCCAAGCGGGTTCCTCCTACAATGAGCAGTTCTTC. J is TRBJ2-1 and V is TRBV9; tentative D call: TRBD2 (6 bases). CDR1 and CDR2 (germline): SGDLS, YYNGEE. The CDR3 is 14 amino acids. Trimming took 7 bases from V and 0 from J, leaving 11 bases between them.

V gene TRBV4-3 combines with J gene TRBJ2-7, with 9 bases aligning to TRBD1. The germline gives CDR1 LGHNA, CDR2 YSLEER. J lost 2 bases, V lost 3 bases, and 5 bases had no gene match. The CDR3 length is 15 residues. The CDR3 protein is CASSHGTGPAYEQYF. The DNA of the CDR3 is TGCGCCAGCAGCCACGGGACAGGGCCGGCCTACGAGCAGTACTTC.

This clone was seen a few times. The V call is TRBV5-1, the J call TRBJ2-3, with a tentative D call TRBD2 (6 bases). This CDR3 contains 14 residues. V shed 4 bases and J shed 4 bases, with 13 bases lying between them. The germline V gene encodes CDR1 SGHRS and CDR2 YFSETQ. The CDR3: CASSPNPGADTQYF. The CDR3 coding sequence is TGCGCCAGCAGCCCCAATCCGGGGGCAGATACGCAGTATTTT.

The chain recombines TRBV5-1 with TRBJ2-2, with D possibly being TRBD1 (6 bases). Germline CDR1 is SGHRS and CDR2 is YFSETQ. The CDR3 runs to 15 residues. V gave up 0 bases and J gave up 1 base, with 7 bases separating them. CDR3 nucleotide sequence: TGCGCCAGCAGCTTGGGGGGACAGAACACCGGGGAGCTGTTTTTT. Residues: CASSLGGQNTGELFF. Based on the CDR3 plus reference TRBV5-1 and TRBJ2-2, the full variable domain is KAGVTQTPRYLIKTRGQQVTLSCSPISGHRSVSWYQQTPGQGLQFLFEYFSETQRNKGNFPGRFSGRQFSNSRSEMNVSTLELGDSALYLCASSLGGQNTGELFFGEGSRLTVL.

This chain connects TRBV2 to TRBJ1-1; D not resolved. The CDR3 sequence is 12 residues long. Germline CDR1 SNHLY, CDR2 FYNNEI. Trimming left V 7 bases short and J 7 bases short, with 13 bases between. The CDR3 DNA follows: TGTGCCAGCAACGGACTTTTAGGTGAAGCTTTCTTT. Amino acids: CASNGLLGEAFF.